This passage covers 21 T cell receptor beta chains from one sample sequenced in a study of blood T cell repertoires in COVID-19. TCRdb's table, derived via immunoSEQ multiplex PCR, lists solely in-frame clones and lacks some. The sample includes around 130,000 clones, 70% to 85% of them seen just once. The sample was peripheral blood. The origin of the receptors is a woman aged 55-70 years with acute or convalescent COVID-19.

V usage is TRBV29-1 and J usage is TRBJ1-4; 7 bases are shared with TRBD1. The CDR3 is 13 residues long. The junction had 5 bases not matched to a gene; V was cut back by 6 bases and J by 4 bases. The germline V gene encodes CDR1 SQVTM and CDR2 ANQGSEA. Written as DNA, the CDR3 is TGCAGCGTCCTGGGACAGTTTAATGAAAAACTGTTTTTT. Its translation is CSVLGQFNEKLFF. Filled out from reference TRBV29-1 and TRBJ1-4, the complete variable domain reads SAVISQKPSRDICQRGTSLTIQCQVDSQVTMMFWYRQQPGQSLTLIATANQGSEATYESGFVIDKFPISRPNLTFSTLTVSNMSPEDSSIYLCSVLGQFNEKLFFGSGTQLSVL.

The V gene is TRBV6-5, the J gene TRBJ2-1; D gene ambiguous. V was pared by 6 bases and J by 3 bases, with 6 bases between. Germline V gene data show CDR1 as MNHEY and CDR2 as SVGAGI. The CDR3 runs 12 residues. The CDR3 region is CASSPNYNEQFF. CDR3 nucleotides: TGTGCCAGCAGCCCCAACTACAATGAGCAGTTCTTC.

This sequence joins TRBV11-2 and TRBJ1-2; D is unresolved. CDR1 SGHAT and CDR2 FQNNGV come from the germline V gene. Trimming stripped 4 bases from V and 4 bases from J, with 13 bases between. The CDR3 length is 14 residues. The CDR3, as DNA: TGTGCCAGCAGCTCCGAGGCGTCTATCTATGGCTACACCTTC. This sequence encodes CASSSEASIYGYTF.

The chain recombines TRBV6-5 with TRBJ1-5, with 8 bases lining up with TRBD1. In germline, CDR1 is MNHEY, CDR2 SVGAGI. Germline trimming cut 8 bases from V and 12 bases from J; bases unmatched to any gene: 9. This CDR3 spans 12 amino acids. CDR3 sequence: CASGRQGMLQHF. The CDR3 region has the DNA TGTGCCAGCGGAAGACAGGGGATGCTCCAGCATTTT.

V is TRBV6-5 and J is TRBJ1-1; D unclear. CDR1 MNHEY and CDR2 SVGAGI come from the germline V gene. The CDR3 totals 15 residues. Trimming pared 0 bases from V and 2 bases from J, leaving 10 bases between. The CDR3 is CASSYSWQANTEAFF. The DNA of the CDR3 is TGTGCCAGCAGTTACTCGTGGCAGGCTAACACTGAAGCTTTCTTT.

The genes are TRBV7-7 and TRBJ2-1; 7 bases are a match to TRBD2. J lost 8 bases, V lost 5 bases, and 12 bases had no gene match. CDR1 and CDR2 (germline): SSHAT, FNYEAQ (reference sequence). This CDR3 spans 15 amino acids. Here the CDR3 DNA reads TGTGCCAGCAGCCCCTCGGGAGGTCGGTTACATGAGCAGTTCTTC. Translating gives CASSPSGGRLHEQFF.

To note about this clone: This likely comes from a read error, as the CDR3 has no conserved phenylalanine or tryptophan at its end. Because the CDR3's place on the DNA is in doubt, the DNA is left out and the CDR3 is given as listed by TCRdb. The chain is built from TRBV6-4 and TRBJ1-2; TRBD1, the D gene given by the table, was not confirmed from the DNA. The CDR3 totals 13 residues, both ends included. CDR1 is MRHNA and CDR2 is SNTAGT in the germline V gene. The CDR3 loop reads CASSGDPQGWLHL.

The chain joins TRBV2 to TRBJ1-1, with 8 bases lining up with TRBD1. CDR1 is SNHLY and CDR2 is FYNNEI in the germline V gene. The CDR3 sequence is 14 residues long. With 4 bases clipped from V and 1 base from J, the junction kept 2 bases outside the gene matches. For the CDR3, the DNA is TGTGCCAGCAGTGTCACAGGGGGGAACACTGAAGCTTTCTTT. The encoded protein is CASSVTGGNTEAFF.

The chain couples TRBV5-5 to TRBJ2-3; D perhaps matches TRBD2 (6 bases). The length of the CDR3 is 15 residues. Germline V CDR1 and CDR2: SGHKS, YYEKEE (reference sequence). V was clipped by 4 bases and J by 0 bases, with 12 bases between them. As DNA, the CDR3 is TGTGCCAGCAGCCAGGGACTCCAAAGCACAGATACGCAGTATTTT. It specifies CASSQGLQSTDTQYF.

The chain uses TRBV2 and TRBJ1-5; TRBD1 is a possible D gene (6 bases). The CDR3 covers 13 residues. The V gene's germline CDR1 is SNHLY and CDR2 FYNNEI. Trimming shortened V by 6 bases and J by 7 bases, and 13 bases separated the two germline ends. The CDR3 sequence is CASSYREIQPQHF. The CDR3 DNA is TGTGCCAGCAGCTACAGGGAAATCCAGCCCCAGCATTTT.

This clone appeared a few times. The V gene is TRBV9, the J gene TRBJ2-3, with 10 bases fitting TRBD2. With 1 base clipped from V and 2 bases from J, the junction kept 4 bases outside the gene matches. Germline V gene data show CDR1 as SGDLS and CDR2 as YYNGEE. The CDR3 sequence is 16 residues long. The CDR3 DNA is TGTGCCAGCAGCGTATTAGGGACTAGCGACACAGATACGCAGTATTTT. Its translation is CASSVLGTSDTDTQYF. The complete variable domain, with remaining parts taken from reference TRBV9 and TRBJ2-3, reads DSGVTQTPKHLITATGQRVTLRCSPRSGDLSVYWYQQSLDQGLQFLIQYYNGEERAKGNILERFSAQQFPDLHSELNLSSLELGDSALYFCASSVLGTSDTDTQYFGPGTRLTVL.

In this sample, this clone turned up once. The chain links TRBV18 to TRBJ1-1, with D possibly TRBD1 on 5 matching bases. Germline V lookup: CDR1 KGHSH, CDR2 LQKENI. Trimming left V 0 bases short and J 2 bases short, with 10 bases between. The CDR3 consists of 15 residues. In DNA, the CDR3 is TGTGCCAGCTCACCACCAGGGAGGGGAAACACTGAAGCTTTCTTT. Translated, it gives CASSPPGRGNTEAFF.

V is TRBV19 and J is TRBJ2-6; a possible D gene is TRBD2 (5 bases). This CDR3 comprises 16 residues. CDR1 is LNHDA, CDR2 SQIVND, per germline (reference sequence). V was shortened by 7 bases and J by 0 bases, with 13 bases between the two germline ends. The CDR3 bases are TGTGCCAGTAATCTAGGCGGGCCCTCTGGGGCCAACGTCCTGACTTTC. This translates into CASNLGGPSGANVLTF. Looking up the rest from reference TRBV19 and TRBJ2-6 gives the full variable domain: DGGITQSPKYLFRKEGQNVTLSCEQNLNHDAMYWYRQDPGQGLRLIYYSQIVNDFQKGDIAEGYSVSREKKESFPLTVTSAQKNPTAFYLCASNLGGPSGANVLTFGAGSRLTVL.

CDR3 bases: TGTGCCAGCAGCAGAGGGGCGGGACAGGGAAATGAGCAGTTCTTC. As protein: CASSRGAGQGNEQFF. The rearrangement uses TRBV7-9 and TRBJ2-1; 9 bases are shared with TRBD1. The V segment lost 5 bases and the J segment 7 bases; nucleotides outside the gene matches: 9. CDR1 is SEHNR and CDR2 is FQNEAQ in the germline V gene (reference sequence). CDR3 length: 15 residues.

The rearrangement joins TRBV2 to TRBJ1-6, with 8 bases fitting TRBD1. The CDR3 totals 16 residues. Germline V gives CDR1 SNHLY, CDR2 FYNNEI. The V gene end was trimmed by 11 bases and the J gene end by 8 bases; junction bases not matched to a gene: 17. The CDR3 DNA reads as TGTGCCGTCCAAAAAGGGGGACAGGTCTTTGATTCACCCCTCCACTTT. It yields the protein CAVQKGGQVFDSPLHF.

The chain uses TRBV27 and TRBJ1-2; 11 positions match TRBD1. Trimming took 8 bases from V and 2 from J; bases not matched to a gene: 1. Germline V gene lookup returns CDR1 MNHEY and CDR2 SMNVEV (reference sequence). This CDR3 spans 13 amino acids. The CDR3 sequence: CASRDRGNYGYTF. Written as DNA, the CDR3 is TGTGCCAGCCGGGACAGGGGGAACTATGGCTACACCTTC.

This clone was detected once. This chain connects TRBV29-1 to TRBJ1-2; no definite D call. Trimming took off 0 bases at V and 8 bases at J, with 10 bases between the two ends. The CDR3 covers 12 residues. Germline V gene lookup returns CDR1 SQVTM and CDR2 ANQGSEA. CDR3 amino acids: CSVEDPATGYTF. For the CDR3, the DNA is TGCAGCGTTGAAGATCCCGCTACGGGCTACACCTTC.

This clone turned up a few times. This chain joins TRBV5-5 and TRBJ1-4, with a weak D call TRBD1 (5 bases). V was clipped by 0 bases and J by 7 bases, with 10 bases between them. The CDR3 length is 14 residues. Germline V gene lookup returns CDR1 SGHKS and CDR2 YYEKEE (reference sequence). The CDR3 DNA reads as TGTGCCAGCAGCTTGGGAGGGAGGGGTGAAAAACTGTTTTTT. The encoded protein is CASSLGGRGEKLFF.

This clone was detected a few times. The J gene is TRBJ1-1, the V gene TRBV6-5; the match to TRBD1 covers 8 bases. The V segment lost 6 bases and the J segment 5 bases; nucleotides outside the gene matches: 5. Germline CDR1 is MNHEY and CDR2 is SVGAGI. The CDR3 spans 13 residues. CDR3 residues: CASRGQGYTEAFF. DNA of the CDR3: TGTGCCAGCAGAGGACAGGGTTATACTGAAGCTTTCTTT.

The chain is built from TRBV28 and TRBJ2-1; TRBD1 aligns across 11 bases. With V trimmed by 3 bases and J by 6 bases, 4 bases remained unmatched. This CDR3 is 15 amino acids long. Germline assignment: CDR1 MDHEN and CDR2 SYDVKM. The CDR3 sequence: CASSLRGTGGNEQFF. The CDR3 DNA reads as TGTGCCAGCAGTTTGAGAGGGACAGGGGGCAATGAGCAGTTCTTC.

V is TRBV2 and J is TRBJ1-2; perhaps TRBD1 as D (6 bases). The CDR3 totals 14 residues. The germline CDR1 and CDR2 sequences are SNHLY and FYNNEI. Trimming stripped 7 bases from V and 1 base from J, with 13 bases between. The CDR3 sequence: CASMAGQLNYGYTF. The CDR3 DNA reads TGTGCCAGCATGGCCGGACAGCTTAACTATGGCTACACCTTC.